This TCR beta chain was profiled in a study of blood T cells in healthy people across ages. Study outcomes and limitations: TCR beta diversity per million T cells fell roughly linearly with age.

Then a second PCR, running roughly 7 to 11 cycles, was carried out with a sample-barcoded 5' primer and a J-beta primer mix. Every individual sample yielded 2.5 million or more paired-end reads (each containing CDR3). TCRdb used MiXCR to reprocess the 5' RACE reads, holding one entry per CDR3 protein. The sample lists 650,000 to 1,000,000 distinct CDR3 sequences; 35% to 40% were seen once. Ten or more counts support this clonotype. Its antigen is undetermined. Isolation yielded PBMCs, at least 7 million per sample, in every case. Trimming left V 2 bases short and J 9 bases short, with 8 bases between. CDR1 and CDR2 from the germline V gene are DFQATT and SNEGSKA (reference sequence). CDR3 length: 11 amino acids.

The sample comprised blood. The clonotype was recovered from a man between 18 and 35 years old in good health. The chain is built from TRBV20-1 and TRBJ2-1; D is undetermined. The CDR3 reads CSARIYLEQFF. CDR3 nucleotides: TGCAGTGCTAGAATCTACCTTGAGCAGTTCTTC.